Sequencing of this T cell receptor beta chain was carried out in a study of cytomegalovirus exposure and HLA in healthy donors. Comments on this clone: Its antigen is unidentified.

Study-level findings and limits: Roughly uniform depth of sequencing across donors was assumed in presence/absence analyses. Reported results showed that the classifier diagnosed cytomegalovirus status with high specificity and sensitivity. In a later analysis, TCR beta V- and J-gene trimming was associated with a missense DCLRE1C variant.

PCR primers comprised 60 Vbeta and 13 Jbeta primers. Here immunoSEQ multiplex PCR was the method, and the copy in TCRdb shows in-frame clones only, minus some. This sample has about 130,000 clones, with 70% to 80% found just once. The sequenced sample was PBMCs. This sequence was found in a man aged 25-45 years in good health and CMV-seronegative.

The CDR3 protein is CASSFPTGYNEKLFF. As DNA, the CDR3 is TGTGCCAGCAGTTTCCCGACAGGGTATAATGAAAAACTGTTTTTT. The V gene is TRBV28, the J gene TRBJ1-4, with 7 bases lining up with TRBD1. V shed 3 bases, J shed 4 bases, and the junction held 5 bases outside the gene matches. CDR3 size: 15 residues. CDR1 is MDHEN, CDR2 SYDVKM, per germline.